Detailed here is one T cell receptor (beta chain). What it binds is not known. This record comes from a study of healthy donors' naive CD4 and CD8 T cells. On the study more broadly: Three donor age groups were sampled: 20-25, 40-50 and 60-70 years; half female.

A linear amplification protocol produced the TCR libraries from around 510 ng of total RNA. In the authors' workflow: Sequencing covered 78,498 rearranged alpha-chain transcripts across 5 healthy donors. TCRdb reprocessed the reads via MiXCR and lists one record per CDR3 protein. For this entry, the V and J calls and clone size follow TCRdb and not the study's own pipeline. The repertoire holds roughly 200,000 distinct CDR3 sequences, with about 70% as singletons. Germline values: CDR1 SGHVS, CDR2 FQNEAQ. V was cut by 6 bases and J by 0 bases, with 8 bases left in between. The length of the CDR3 is 14 residues. Overall study findings and caveats: CDR3 charge plus V and J genes appeared to account for roughly 13% of CD4/CD8 variance. A reported CD4+/CD8+ bias affected most V and J genes in naive cells.

The TCR originated in a pool of human donors in good health; the sample pools cells from several healthy donors. Specimen: naive CD4+ and CD8+ T cells sorted from blood, pooled from several donors. The chain joins TRBV7-8 to TRBJ2-2; D unclear. The CDR3, as DNA: TGTGCCAGCAGTAAACCTGCGAACACCGGGGAGCTGTTTTTT. This codes for CASSKPANTGELFF.